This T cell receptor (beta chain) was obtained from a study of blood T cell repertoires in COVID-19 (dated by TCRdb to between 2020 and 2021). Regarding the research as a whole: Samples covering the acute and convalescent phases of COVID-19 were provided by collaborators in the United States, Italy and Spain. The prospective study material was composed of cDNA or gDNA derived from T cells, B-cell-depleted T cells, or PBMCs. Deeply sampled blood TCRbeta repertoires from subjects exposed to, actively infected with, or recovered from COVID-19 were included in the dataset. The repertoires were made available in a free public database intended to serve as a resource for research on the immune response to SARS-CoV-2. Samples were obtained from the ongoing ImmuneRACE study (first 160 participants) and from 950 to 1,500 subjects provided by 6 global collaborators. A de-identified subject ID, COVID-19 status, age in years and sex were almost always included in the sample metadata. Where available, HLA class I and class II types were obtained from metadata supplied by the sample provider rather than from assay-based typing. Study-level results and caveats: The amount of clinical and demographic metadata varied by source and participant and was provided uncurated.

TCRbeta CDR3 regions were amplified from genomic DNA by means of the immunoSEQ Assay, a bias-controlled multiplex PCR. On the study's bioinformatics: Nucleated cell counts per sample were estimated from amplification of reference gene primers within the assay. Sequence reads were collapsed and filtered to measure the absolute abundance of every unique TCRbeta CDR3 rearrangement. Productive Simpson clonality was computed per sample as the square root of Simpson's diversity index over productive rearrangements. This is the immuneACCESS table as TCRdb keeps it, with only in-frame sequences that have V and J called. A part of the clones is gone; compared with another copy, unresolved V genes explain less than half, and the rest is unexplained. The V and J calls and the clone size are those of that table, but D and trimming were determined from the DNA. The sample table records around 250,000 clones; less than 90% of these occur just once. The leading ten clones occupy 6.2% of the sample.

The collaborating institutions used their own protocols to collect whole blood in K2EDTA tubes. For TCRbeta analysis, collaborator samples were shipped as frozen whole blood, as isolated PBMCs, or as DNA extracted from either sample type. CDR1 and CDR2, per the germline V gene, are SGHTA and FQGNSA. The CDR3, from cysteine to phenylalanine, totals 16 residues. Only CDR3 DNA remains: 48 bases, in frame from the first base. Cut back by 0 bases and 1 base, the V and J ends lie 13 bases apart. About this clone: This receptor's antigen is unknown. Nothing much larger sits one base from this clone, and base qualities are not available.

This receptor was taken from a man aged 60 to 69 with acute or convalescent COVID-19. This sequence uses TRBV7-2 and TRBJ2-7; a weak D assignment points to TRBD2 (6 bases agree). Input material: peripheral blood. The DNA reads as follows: TGTGCCAGCAGCTTAGCCCCGTCTAGCGTATCCTACGAGCAGTACTTC. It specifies CASSLAPSSVSYEQYF.